The clone carrying this TCR beta chain occurred many times. The junction shows a germline mismatch at one end, possibly a read error. The source of the sample is a study of regulatory T cells in long-lasting Graves disease. The time point was: newly diagnosed GD, antithyroid drugs for less than 3 months. Generation of the TCR library employed RNA extracted from PBMCs. There are 15 residues in the CDR3. Germline CDR1 SNHLY, CDR2 FYNNEI. With iRepertoire HTBI primers and Arm-PCR of CDR3 regions, TCR beta libraries were built. Per the authors' pipeline: The study identified roughly 59 TRBV and some 15 TRBJ segments across samples. A single record per CDR3 protein comes from TCRdb applying MiXCR to the multiplex PCR reads. These V and J calls derive from TCRdb rather than the authors' analysis. The table has over 350,000 distinct CDR3 sequences, 15% seen once. The same data also contributed to another study, on T cells in Graves' hyperthyroidism and ophthalmopathy.

The source material was peripheral blood mononuclear cells (PBMCs), sampled at new diagnosis, from a patient treated with antithyroid drugs. The receptor was derived from a woman between 35 and 50 years old with Graves disease. This rearrangement joins TRBV2 to TRBJ1-5; 8 bases are a match to TRBD1. The CDR3 spells CASSEGQGSTQPQHF. The CDR3 region has the DNA TGTGCCAGCAGTGAAGGACAGGGGAGCACTCAGCCCCAGCATTTT.